Given below is one T cell receptor (beta chain) in context. The CDR3 is made up of 19 amino acids. The J segment lost 0 bases and the V segment lost 4 bases, leaving 16 bases of the junction unmatched. CDR1 and CDR2 from the germline V gene are SGHTA and FQGTGA. These data come from a study of T cell changes during pregnancy in multiple sclerosis. Libraries were prepared by immunoSEQ multiplex PCR; TCRdb keeps only in-frame clonotypes and omits some of them. The profile covers about 76,000 clones, with over 85% appearing a single time and 3.7% taken by the ten largest. The chain employs TRBV7-3 and TRBJ2-3, with 7 positions matching TRBD2. The clonotype was recovered from a female donor in good health, enrolled as a control in a pregnancy study. The starting material was peripheral blood, obtained after pregnancy. CDR3 DNA sequence: TGTGCCAGCAGCTCCCGAGGAGTGGGGCTAGCGGATAGCACAGATACGCAGTATTTT. Its protein product is CASSSRGVGLADSTDTQYF.